This TCR beta chain was found in a study of blood T cell repertoires in COVID-19. Sequencing was performed with immunoSEQ multiplex PCR; in TCRdb, only in-frame clones are kept and a portion is missing. The sample gives 200,000 to 250,000 clones, around 86% of which show up once; approximately 2.1% is in the top ten. Participants were placed into cohorts based on the clinical history they reported. Two negative PCRs, clearance, or symptom resolution characterized the recovered Cohort 3 donors. Looked up from germline, CDR1 is MNHEY and CDR2 is SVGEGT. The J segment lost 15 bases and the V segment lost 6 bases, leaving 18 bases of the junction unmatched. CDR3 length equals 15 residues.

J is TRBJ1-4 and V is TRBV6-2 or TRBV6-3, with TRBD1 matching over 8 bases. The sample was PBMCs or T cells enriched from blood (not recorded which). This TCR was sampled from a woman aged 50 to 65 who had recovered from COVID-19. CDR3 residues: CASSRQGQAVYGMFF. CDR3 nucleotides: TGTGCCAGCAGCCGCCAGGGACAGGCCGTGTATGGAATGTTTTTT.